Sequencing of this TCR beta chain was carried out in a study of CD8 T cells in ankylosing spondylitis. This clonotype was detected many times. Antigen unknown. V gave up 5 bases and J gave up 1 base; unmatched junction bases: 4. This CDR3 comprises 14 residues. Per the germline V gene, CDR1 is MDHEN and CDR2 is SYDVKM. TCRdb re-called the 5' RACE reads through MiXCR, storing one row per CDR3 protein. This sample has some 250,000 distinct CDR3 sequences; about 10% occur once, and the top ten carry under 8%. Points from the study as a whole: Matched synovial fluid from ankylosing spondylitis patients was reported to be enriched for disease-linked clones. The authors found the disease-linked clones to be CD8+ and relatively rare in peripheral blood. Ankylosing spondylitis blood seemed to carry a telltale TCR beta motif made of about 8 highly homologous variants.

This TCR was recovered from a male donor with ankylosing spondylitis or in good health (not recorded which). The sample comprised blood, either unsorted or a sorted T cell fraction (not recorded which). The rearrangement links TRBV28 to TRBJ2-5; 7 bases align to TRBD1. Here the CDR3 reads CASSLRDSQETQYF. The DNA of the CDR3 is TGTGCCAGCAGTCTACGGGACAGCCAAGAGACCCAGTACTTC.